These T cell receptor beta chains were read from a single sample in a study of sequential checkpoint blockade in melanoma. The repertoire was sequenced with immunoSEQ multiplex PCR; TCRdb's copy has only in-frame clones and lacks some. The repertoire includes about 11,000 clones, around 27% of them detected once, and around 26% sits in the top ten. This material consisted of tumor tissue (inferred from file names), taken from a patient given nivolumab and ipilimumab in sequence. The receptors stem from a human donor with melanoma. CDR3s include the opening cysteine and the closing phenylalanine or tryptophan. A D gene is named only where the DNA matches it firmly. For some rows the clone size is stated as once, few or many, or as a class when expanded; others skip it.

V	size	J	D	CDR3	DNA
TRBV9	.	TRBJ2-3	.	CASSVEAASTDTQYF	TGTGCCAGCAGCGTAGAGGCAGCCAGCACAGATACGCAGTATTTT
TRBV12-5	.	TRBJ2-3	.	CASGLQGTTDTQYF	TGTGCTAGTGGCCTACAGGGAACCACAGATACGCAGTATTTT
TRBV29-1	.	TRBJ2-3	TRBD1	CSVETNRGSDTQYF	TGCAGCGTTGAAACGAACAGGGGGTCCGATACGCAGTATTTT
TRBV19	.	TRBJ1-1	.	CASSRTIGHVNTEAFF	TGTGCCAGTAGCAGAACGATTGGACACGTGAACACTGAAGCTTTCTTT
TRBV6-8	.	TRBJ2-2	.	CASSYSFPLGELFF	TGTGCCAGCAGTTACTCGTTTCCCCTCGGGGAGCTGTTTTTT
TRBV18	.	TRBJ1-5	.	CASSPGTGSNQPQHF	TGTGCCAGCTCACCAGGCACGGGTAGCAATCAGCCCCAGCATTTT
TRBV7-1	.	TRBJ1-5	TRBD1	CASSRGQGYTVYSNQPQHF	TGTGCCAGCAGCCGGGGACAGGGTTATACCGTCTATAGCAATCAGCCCCAGCATTTT
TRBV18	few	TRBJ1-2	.	CASSPQGDGYTF	TGTGCCAGCTCACCTCAGGGAGATGGCTACACCTTC
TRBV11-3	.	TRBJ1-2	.	CASSPGPSSEGYTF	TGTGCCAGCAGCCCCGGGCCCTCCTCGGAGGGCTACACCTTC
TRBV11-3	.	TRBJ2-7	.	CASSLISGEIYEQYF	TGTGCCAGCAGCTTAATTTCGGGGGAGATCTACGAGCAGTACTTC
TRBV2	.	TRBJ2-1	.	CASSEAPSGNYNEQFF	TGTGCCAGCAGTGAAGCTCCGTCAGGGAACTACAATGAGCAGTTCTTC
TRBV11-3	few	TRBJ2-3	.	CASTLGSGRTDTQYF	TGTGCCAGCACTCTCGGGTCCGGACGCACAGATACGCAGTATTTT
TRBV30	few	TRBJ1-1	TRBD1	CAWTGGISTEAFF	TGTGCCTGGACAGGGGGGATTAGCACTGAAGCTTTCTTT
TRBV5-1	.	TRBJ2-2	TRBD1	CASSLAGGVTGELFF	TGCGCCAGCAGCTTGGCAGGGGGAGTCACCGGGGAGCTGTTTTTT
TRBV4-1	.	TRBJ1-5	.	CASSQGLGANQPQHF	TGCGCCAGCAGCCAAGGCCTGGGGGCGAATCAGCCCCAGCATTTT
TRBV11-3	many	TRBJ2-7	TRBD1	CASSPNRGVSYEQYF	TGTGCCAGCAGCCCAAACAGGGGGGTATCCTACGAGCAGTACTTC
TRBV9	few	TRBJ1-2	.	CASSVAGVNYGYTF	TGTGCCAGCAGCGTAGCTGGCGTTAACTATGGCTACACCTTC
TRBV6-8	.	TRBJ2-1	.	CASRQTGGYEQFF	TGTGCCAGCAGACAAACCGGGGGCTATGAGCAGTTCTTC
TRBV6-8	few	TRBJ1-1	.	CASSYVQGQVAEAFF	TGTGCCAGCAGTTACGTGCAGGGGCAGGTAGCTGAAGCTTTCTTT
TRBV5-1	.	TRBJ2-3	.	CASSLVIASTDTQYF	TGCGCCAGCAGCTTGGTGATAGCGAGCACAGATACGCAGTATTTT
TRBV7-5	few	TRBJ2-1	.	CASSFGGGSYEQFF	.
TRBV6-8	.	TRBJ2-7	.	CASSATSRYEQYF	TGTGCCAGCAGTGCGACCAGTAGATACGAGCAGTACTTC
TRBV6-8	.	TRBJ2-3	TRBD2	CASSYGGGVGTDTQYF	TGTGCCAGCAGTTACGGCGGGGGGGTTGGCACAGATACGCAGTATTTT
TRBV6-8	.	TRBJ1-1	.	CASSYVGRRNTEAFF	TGTGCCAGCAGTTACGTGGGCAGGCGGAACACTGAAGCTTTCTTT
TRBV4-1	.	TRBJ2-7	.	CASSQAFGQGLFNEQYF	TGCGCCAGCAGCCAGGCTTTCGGTCAGGGTCTTTTCAACGAGCAGTACTTC
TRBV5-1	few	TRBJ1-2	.	CASSLGPTSYGYTF	TGCGCCAGCAGCTTGGGGCCTACATCTTATGGCTACACCTTC
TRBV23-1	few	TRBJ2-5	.	CASSQGQAGETQYF	TGCGCCAGCAGCCAGGGACAAGCGGGAGAGACCCAGTACTTC
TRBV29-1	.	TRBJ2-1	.	CSVGTAKGNEQFF	TGCAGCGTCGGTACGGCAAAGGGCAATGAGCAGTTCTTC
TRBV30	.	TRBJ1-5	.	CAWSHQGNQPQHF	TGTGCCTGGAGTCATCAGGGCAATCAGCCCCAGCATTTT
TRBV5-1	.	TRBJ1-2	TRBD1	CASSLGDSEVGYTF	TGCGCCAGCAGCCTAGGGGACAGTGAGGTTGGCTACACCTTC
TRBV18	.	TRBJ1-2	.	CASSPQPGRVGYGYTF	TGTGCCAGCTCACCCCAACCGGGTAGGGTGGGCTATGGCTACACCTTC
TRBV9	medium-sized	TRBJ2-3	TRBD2	CASSLAGGGDTQYF	TGTGCCAGCAGCTTAGCGGGGGGAGGAGATACGCAGTATTTT
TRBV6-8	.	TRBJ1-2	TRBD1	CASRTQGIDYGYTF	TGTGCCAGCAGAACACAGGGGATCGACTATGGCTACACCTTC
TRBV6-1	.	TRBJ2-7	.	CASSEVPYEQYF	TGTGCCAGCAGTGAAGTCCCCTACGAGCAGTACTTC
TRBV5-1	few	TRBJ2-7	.	CASTPGRQPHEQYF	TGCGCCAGCACCCCTGGTCGGCAGCCCCACGAGCAGTACTTC
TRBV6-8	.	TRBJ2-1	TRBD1	CAISGTGGSRYNEQFF	TGTGCCATCAGTGGTACAGGGGGCAGTAGGTACAATGAGCAGTTCTTC
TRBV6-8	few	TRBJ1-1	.	CASSLYDTEAFF	TGTGCCAGCAGTCTTTATGACACTGAAGCTTTCTTT
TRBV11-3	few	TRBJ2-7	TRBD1	CASSLVWDRVKEQYF	TGTGCCAGCAGCTTAGTTTGGGACAGGGTTAAGGAGCAGTACTTC
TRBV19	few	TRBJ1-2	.	CASRSAGVYGYTF	TGTGCCAGTAGATCGGCAGGGGTTTATGGCTACACCTTC
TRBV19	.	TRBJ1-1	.	CASSTGTGRDLRAFF	TGTGCCAGTAGTACGGGCACAGGGAGGGACCTGAGGGCTTTCTTT
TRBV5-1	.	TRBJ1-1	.	CASSLEAEGTEAFF	TGCGCCAGCAGCTTGGAGGCAGAGGGAACTGAAGCTTTCTTT
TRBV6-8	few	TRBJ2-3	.	CASSFSGRGTDTQYF	TGTGCCAGCAGTTTCTCGGGACGAGGCACAGATACGCAGTATTTT
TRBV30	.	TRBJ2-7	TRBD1	CAWLRQGRTYEQYF	TGTGCCTGGCTCAGACAGGGAAGGACCTACGAGCAGTACTTC
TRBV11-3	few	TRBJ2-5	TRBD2	CASSLAGEGETQYF	TGTGCCAGCAGCTTGGCGGGGGAGGGGGAGACCCAGTACTTC
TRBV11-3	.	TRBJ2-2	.	CASAKTDNTGELFF	TGTGCCAGCGCAAAGACTGATAACACCGGGGAGCTGTTTTTT
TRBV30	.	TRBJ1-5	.	CAWSEGQTRPQHF	TGTGCCTGGAGTGAAGGACAGACAAGACCCCAGCATTTT